Listed below are T cell receptor beta chains from one sample, sequenced in a study of blood T cell repertoires in COVID-19. Data came from immunoSEQ multiplex PCR; TCRdb stores just in-frame clones and leaves some out. There are around 320,000 clones in the sample; approximately 88% occur only once, and over 6% lies in the top ten. Sequencing was carried out using peripheral blood. These TCRs come from a woman under 40 who had recovered from COVID-19. Each CDR3 is given with its conserved first and last residue. A D gene is named only where the DNA matches it firmly. Not every row has a clone size; where given, it reads once, few, many or a size class.

J gene: TRBJ1-2; V gene: TRBV7-2; CDR3 length: 13; D gene: NA; clone size: NA; CDR3 protein: CASSLGPAPGYTF; CDR3 DNA: TGTGCCAGCAGCCTGGGCCCCGCTCCTGGCTACACCTTC
J gene: TRBJ1-2; V gene: TRBV7-3; CDR3 length: 15; D gene: TRBD1; clone size: NA; CDR3 protein: CASSLMGQGYYGYTF; CDR3 DNA: TGTGCCAGCAGCTTAATGGGACAGGGGTACTATGGCTACACCTTC
J gene: TRBJ1-2; V gene: TRBV7-2; CDR3 length: 14; D gene: TRBD1; clone size: NA; CDR3 protein: CASSQDRWNYGYTF; CDR3 DNA: TGTGCCAGCAGCCAGGACAGGTGGAACTATGGCTACACCTTC
J gene: TRBJ1-1; V gene: TRBV5-4; CDR3 length: 15; D gene: NA; clone size: NA; CDR3 protein: CASTPLQGMNTEAFF; CDR3 DNA: TGTGCCAGCACCCCTCTACAGGGTATGAACACTGAAGCTTTCTTT
J gene: TRBJ2-1; V gene: TRBV5-1; CDR3 length: 16; D gene: NA; clone size: few; CDR3 protein: CASSLAGIRTTNEQFF; CDR3 DNA: TGCGCCAGCAGCTTGGCGGGGATCAGAACTACTAATGAGCAGTTCTTC
J gene: TRBJ2-5; V gene: TRBV28; CDR3 length: 14; D gene: NA; clone size: NA; CDR3 protein: CASSVTGREETQYF; CDR3 DNA: TGTGCCAGCAGCGTGACTGGCAGGGAAGAGACCCAGTACTTC
J gene: TRBJ1-2; V gene: TRBV9; CDR3 length: 15; D gene: TRBD1; clone size: many; CDR3 protein: CASSVDGTGNYGYTF; CDR3 DNA: TGTGCCAGCAGCGTAGATGGGACAGGGAACTATGGCTACACCTTC
J gene: TRBJ2-3; V gene: TRBV2; CDR3 length: 14; D gene: TRBD2; clone size: NA; CDR3 protein: CASSEGRATDTQYF; CDR3 DNA: TGTGCCAGCAGTGAGGGGAGGGCTACAGATACGCAGTATTTT
J gene: TRBJ1-6; V gene: TRBV5-1; CDR3 length: 14; D gene: TRBD1; clone size: NA; CDR3 protein: CASPDREGDSPLHF; CDR3 DNA: TGCGCCAGCCCCGACAGGGAAGGCGATTCACCCCTCCACTTT
J gene: TRBJ2-3; V gene: TRBV2; CDR3 length: 15; D gene: TRBD2; clone size: NA; CDR3 protein: CASSYTSGGADTQYF; CDR3 DNA: TGTGCCAGCAGCTACACTAGCGGGGGGGCAGATACGCAGTATTTT
J gene: TRBJ1-6; V gene: TRBV6-1; CDR3 length: 14; D gene: TRBD1; clone size: NA; CDR3 protein: CASSEAPRRGQPHF; CDR3 DNA: TGTGCCAGCAGTGAAGCGCCTAGGAGGGGACAGCCCCACTTT
J gene: TRBJ2-5; V gene: TRBV23-1; CDR3 length: 17; D gene: NA; clone size: NA; CDR3 protein: CASSHPWYLQGGETQYF; CDR3 DNA: TGCGCCAGCAGTCACCCTTGGTACTTACAGGGTGGAGAGACCCAGTACTTC
J gene: TRBJ2-4; V gene: TRBV5-1; CDR3 length: 15; D gene: NA; clone size: NA; CDR3 protein: CASSLEGHTKNIQYF; CDR3 DNA: TGCGCCAGCAGCTTGGAGGGACATACCAAAAACATTCAGTACTTC
J gene: TRBJ1-1; V gene: TRBV5-1; CDR3 length: 14; D gene: NA; clone size: NA; CDR3 protein: CASSLEILDTEAFF; CDR3 DNA: TGCGCCAGCAGCTTAGAGATACTGGACACTGAAGCTTTCTTT
J gene: TRBJ1-2; V gene: TRBV7-2; CDR3 length: 15; D gene: TRBD1; clone size: NA; CDR3 protein: CASSLLYRGLHGYTF; CDR3 DNA: TGTGCCAGCAGCTTATTGTACAGGGGGCTTCATGGCTACACCTTC
J gene: TRBJ2-1; V gene: TRBV2; CDR3 length: 14; D gene: TRBD2; clone size: once; CDR3 protein: CALSGGGGHNGQFF; CDR3 DNA: TGTGCCCTCAGCGGGGGCGGGGGACATAACGGGCAGTTCTTC
J gene: TRBJ2-3; V gene: TRBV28; CDR3 length: 17; D gene: TRBD2; clone size: NA; CDR3 protein: CASSNPWRGDRTDTQYF; CDR3 DNA: TGTGCCAGCAGTAACCCCTGGCGGGGGGATCGTACAGATACGCAGTATTTT
J gene: TRBJ2-5; V gene: TRBV5-1; CDR3 length: 15; D gene: NA; clone size: NA; CDR3 protein: CASSLSRAPKETQYF; CDR3 DNA: TGCGCCAGCAGCTTATCCAGGGCCCCTAAAGAGACCCAGTACTTC
J gene: TRBJ2-3; V gene: TRBV7-9; CDR3 length: 17; D gene: TRBD1; clone size: NA; CDR3 protein: CASSFYEGGASTDTQYF; CDR3 DNA: TGTGCCAGCAGCTTTTATGAAGGGGGCGCTAGCACAGATACGCAGTATTTT
J gene: TRBJ2-5; V gene: TRBV5-4; CDR3 length: 14; D gene: TRBD1; clone size: NA; CDR3 protein: CASSPGQGQETQYF; CDR3 DNA: TGTGCCAGCAGCCCCGGACAGGGCCAAGAGACCCAGTACTTC
J gene: TRBJ1-1; V gene: TRBV5-3; CDR3 length: 15; D gene: TRBD1; clone size: NA; CDR3 protein: CARSIDREADTEAFF; CDR3 DNA: TGTGCCAGAAGCATAGACAGGGAAGCTGACACTGAAGCTTTCTTT
J gene: TRBJ1-2; V gene: TRBV7-2; CDR3 length: 14; D gene: NA; clone size: NA; CDR3 protein: CASSLVRDTDGYTF; CDR3 DNA: TGTGCCAGCAGCTTAGTGAGGGACACCGATGGCTACACCTTC
J gene: TRBJ2-7; V gene: TRBV28; CDR3 length: 15; D gene: NA; clone size: NA; CDR3 protein: CASSLKWGETYEQYF; CDR3 DNA: TGTGCCAGCAGTTTAAAATGGGGGGAAACCTACGAGCAGTACTTC
J gene: TRBJ1-2; V gene: TRBV6-5; CDR3 length: 15; D gene: TRBD1; clone size: NA; CDR3 protein: CASRPGQGGSYGYTF; CDR3 DNA: TGTGCCAGCAGACCCGGACAGGGCGGCTCCTATGGCTACACCTTC
J gene: TRBJ1-2; V gene: TRBV6-5; CDR3 length: 15; D gene: NA; clone size: NA; CDR3 protein: CASSLLDSSNYGYTF; CDR3 DNA: TGTGCCAGCAGTTTGTTGGACAGCTCTAACTATGGCTACACCTTC
J gene: TRBJ1-4; V gene: TRBV28; CDR3 length: 15; D gene: TRBD1; clone size: NA; CDR3 protein: CASSKPTGGIEKLFF; CDR3 DNA: TGTGCCAGCAGTAAACCGACAGGGGGAATCGAAAAACTGTTTTTT
J gene: TRBJ2-7; V gene: TRBV9; CDR3 length: 13; D gene: NA; clone size: NA; CDR3 protein: CASSRLDNYEQYF; CDR3 DNA: TGTGCCAGCAGCCGCCTTGACAATTACGAGCAGTACTTC
J gene: TRBJ2-5; V gene: TRBV4-3; CDR3 length: 15; D gene: NA; clone size: NA; CDR3 protein: CASSPELLYQETQYF; CDR3 DNA: TGCGCCAGCAGCCCCGAATTACTGTACCAAGAGACCCAGTACTTC
J gene: TRBJ1-4; V gene: TRBV7-9; CDR3 length: 15; D gene: NA; clone size: NA; CDR3 protein: CASSLAQGANEKLFF; CDR3 DNA: TGTGCCAGCAGCTTAGCTCAGGGCGCTAATGAAAAACTGTTTTTT
J gene: TRBJ2-7; V gene: TRBV6-5; CDR3 length: 12; D gene: NA; clone size: NA; CDR3 protein: CASSTGLYEQYF; CDR3 DNA: TGTGCCAGCAGTACGGGGTTGTACGAGCAGTACTTC
J gene: TRBJ2-1; V gene: TRBV4-2; CDR3 length: 12; D gene: TRBD1; clone size: NA; CDR3 protein: CASRQDRDEQFF; CDR3 DNA: TGTGCCAGCAGACAAGACAGGGATGAGCAGTTCTTC
J gene: TRBJ1-2; V gene: TRBV18; CDR3 length: 13; D gene: NA; clone size: NA; CDR3 protein: CASSTGKLYGYTF; CDR3 DNA: TGTGCCAGCTCAACAGGGAAACTCTATGGCTACACCTTC
J gene: TRBJ1-1; V gene: TRBV12-3/TRBV12-4; CDR3 length: 13; D gene: TRBD1; clone size: NA; CDR3 protein: CASKTPGQLEAFF; CDR3 DNA: TGTGCCAGTAAAACTCCGGGACAGCTTGAAGCTTTCTTT
J gene: TRBJ2-3; V gene: TRBV6-5; CDR3 length: 13; D gene: NA; clone size: NA; CDR3 protein: CASTSQGTDTQYF; CDR3 DNA: TGTGCCAGCACTAGCCAGGGGACAGATACGCAGTATTTT
J gene: TRBJ1-1; V gene: TRBV5-6; CDR3 length: 16; D gene: NA; clone size: few; CDR3 protein: CASSAPYRMVNTEAFF; CDR3 DNA: TGTGCCAGCAGCGCCCCTTACAGGATGGTGAACACTGAAGCTTTCTTT
J gene: TRBJ2-1; V gene: TRBV5-1; CDR3 length: 15; D gene: NA; clone size: once; CDR3 protein: CASSLGVASPNEQFF; CDR3 DNA: TGCGCCAGCAGCTTGGGGGTAGCCTCCCCCAATGAGCAGTTCTTC
J gene: TRBJ1-2; V gene: TRBV2; CDR3 length: 14; D gene: NA; clone size: once; CDR3 protein: CASSSQGFDYGYTF; CDR3 DNA: TGTGCCAGCAGTTCGCAGGGATTTGACTATGGCTACACCTTC
J gene: TRBJ2-1; V gene: TRBV28; CDR3 length: 15; D gene: TRBD1; clone size: once; CDR3 protein: CASSLRTGYQNEQFF; CDR3 DNA: TGTGCCAGCAGCCTACGGACAGGGTATCAGAATGAGCAGTTCTTC
J gene: TRBJ1-6; V gene: TRBV6-2/TRBV6-3; CDR3 length: 15; D gene: TRBD1; clone size: NA; CDR3 protein: CASSKQGARDSPLHF; CDR3 DNA: TGTGCCAGCAGTAAACAGGGGGCGAGGGATTCACCCCTCCACTTT
J gene: TRBJ1-2; V gene: TRBV21-1; CDR3 length: 20; D gene: NA; clone size: once; CDR3 protein: CASSKGVEVGGTHKNYGYTF; CDR3 DNA: TGTGCCAGCAGCAAAGGGGTGGAGGTTGGGGGGACTCACAAAAACTATGGCTACACCTTC
J gene: TRBJ2-3; V gene: TRBV15; CDR3 length: 17; D gene: TRBD1; clone size: NA; CDR3 protein: CATSRKRTGKTTDTQYF; CDR3 DNA: TGTGCCACCAGCAGAAAACGGACAGGGAAGACCACAGATACGCAGTATTTT
J gene: TRBJ1-2; V gene: TRBV25-1; CDR3 length: 14; D gene: NA; clone size: NA; CDR3 protein: CASSEAGAVYGYTF; CDR3 DNA: TGTGCCAGCAGTGAGGCAGGGGCTGTCTATGGCTACACCTTC
J gene: TRBJ2-5; V gene: TRBV5-1; CDR3 length: 13; D gene: NA; clone size: NA; CDR3 protein: CARAQDYQETQYF; CDR3 DNA: TGCGCCAGGGCTCAGGACTACCAAGAGACCCAGTACTTC
J gene: TRBJ1-6; V gene: TRBV3-1/TRBV3-2; CDR3 length: 15; D gene: TRBD1; clone size: once; CDR3 protein: CASSPTGQGDSPLHF; CDR3 DNA: TGTGCCAGCAGCCCAACGGGACAGGGGGATTCACCCCTCCACTTT
J gene: TRBJ1-2; V gene: TRBV9; CDR3 length: 13; D gene: TRBD1; clone size: NA; CDR3 protein: CASSATGNDGYTF; CDR3 DNA: TGTGCCAGCAGCGCGACAGGGAACGATGGCTACACCTTC
J gene: TRBJ2-2; V gene: TRBV4-1; CDR3 length: 17; D gene: TRBD2; clone size: NA; CDR3 protein: CASSQEYSGGEAGELFF; CDR3 DNA: TGCGCCAGCAGCCAAGAATATTCCGGGGGGGAAGCCGGGGAGCTGTTTTTT
J gene: TRBJ2-1; V gene: TRBV7-3; CDR3 length: 15; D gene: TRBD2; clone size: NA; CDR3 protein: CASSPGLAGVAEQFF; CDR3 DNA: TGTGCCAGCAGCCCCGGACTAGCGGGGGTCGCAGAGCAGTTCTTC
J gene: TRBJ1-4; V gene: TRBV3-1/TRBV3-2; CDR3 length: 12; D gene: NA; clone size: NA; CDR3 protein: CASGGEDEKLFF; CDR3 DNA: TGTGCCAGCGGGGGGGAGGACGAAAAACTGTTTTTT
J gene: TRBJ1-1; V gene: TRBV19; CDR3 length: 16; D gene: TRBD1; clone size: NA; CDR3 protein: CASSIGGTGYYTEAFF; CDR3 DNA: TGTGCCAGTAGTATAGGGGGGACAGGATACTACACTGAAGCTTTCTTT
J gene: TRBJ1-5; V gene: TRBV27; CDR3 length: 14; D gene: NA; clone size: NA; CDR3 protein: CASSLFGGNQPQHF; CDR3 DNA: TGTGCCAGCAGTTTATTCGGGGGCAATCAGCCCCAGCATTTT
J gene: TRBJ1-6; V gene: TRBV27; CDR3 length: 15; D gene: NA; clone size: NA; CDR3 protein: CASRTLSSYNSPLHF; CDR3 DNA: TGTGCCAGCAGAACCTTGAGCTCCTATAATTCACCCCTCCACTTT
J gene: TRBJ1-5; V gene: TRBV11-1; CDR3 length: 15; D gene: TRBD1; clone size: NA; CDR3 protein: CASSPGTGPHQPQHF; CDR3 DNA: TGTGCCAGCAGCCCAGGGACAGGGCCCCATCAGCCCCAGCATTTT
J gene: TRBJ2-7; V gene: TRBV4-2; CDR3 length: 16; D gene: NA; clone size: NA; CDR3 protein: CASSQGRGTGSREQYF; CDR3 DNA: TGTGCCAGCAGCCAAGGACGGGGGACGGGCTCTCGGGAGCAGTACTTC
J gene: TRBJ2-5; V gene: TRBV6-5; CDR3 length: 13; D gene: TRBD1; clone size: NA; CDR3 protein: CASRQTGEETQYF; CDR3 DNA: TGTGCCAGCAGGCAGACAGGGGAAGAGACCCAGTACTTC
J gene: TRBJ2-3; V gene: TRBV29-1; CDR3 length: 11; D gene: NA; clone size: NA; CDR3 protein: CSVPGWATQYF; CDR3 DNA: TGCAGCGTCCCAGGTTGGGCTACGCAGTATTTT
J gene: TRBJ1-1; V gene: TRBV5-6; CDR3 length: 14; D gene: NA; clone size: NA; CDR3 protein: CASSLAPRDTEAFF; CDR3 DNA: TGTGCCAGCAGCTTGGCCCCCAGGGATACTGAAGCTTTCTTT
J gene: TRBJ1-5; V gene: TRBV6-6; CDR3 length: 14; D gene: NA; clone size: NA; CDR3 protein: CASSYFTGNQPQHF; CDR3 DNA: TGTGCCAGCAGTTACTTCACAGGGAATCAGCCCCAGCATTTT